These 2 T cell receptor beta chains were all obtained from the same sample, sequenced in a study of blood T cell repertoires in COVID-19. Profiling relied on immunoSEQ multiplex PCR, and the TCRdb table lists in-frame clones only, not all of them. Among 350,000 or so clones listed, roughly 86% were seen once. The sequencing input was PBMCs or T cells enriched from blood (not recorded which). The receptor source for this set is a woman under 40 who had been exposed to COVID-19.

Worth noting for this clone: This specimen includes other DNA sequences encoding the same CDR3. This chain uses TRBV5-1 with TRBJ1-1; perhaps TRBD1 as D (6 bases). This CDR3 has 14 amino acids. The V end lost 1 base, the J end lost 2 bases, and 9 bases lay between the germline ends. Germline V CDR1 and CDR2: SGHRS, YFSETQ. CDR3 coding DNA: TGCGCCAGCAGCTTGACAGGGCTAAACACTGAAGCTTTCTTT. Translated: CASSLTGLNTEAFF.

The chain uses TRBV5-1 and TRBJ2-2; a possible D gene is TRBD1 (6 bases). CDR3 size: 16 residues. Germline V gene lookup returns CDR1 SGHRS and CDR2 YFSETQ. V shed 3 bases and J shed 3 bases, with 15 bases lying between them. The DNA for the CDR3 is TGCGCCAGCAGCTCTACAACTCAGGGGTACACCGGGGAGCTGTTTTTT. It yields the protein CASSSTTQGYTGELFF.